The clone carrying this T cell receptor beta chain was found many times. Its cognate antigen is unknown. This sample is part of a study of read filtering for tumor transcriptome and immune sequencing. Study background: Among patients, 17 to 20 were male and approximately 15 female, aged about 45 to 90 (mean about 69).

This library used roughly 430 ng RNA and molecular barcoded adaptors spanning alpha/delta and beta/gamma chains. TCRdb itself ran the reads through MiXCR, one entry per CDR3 protein. The sample lists roughly 82,000 distinct CDR3 sequences, 12% occurring once. The CDR3 length is 15 residues. Trimming stripped 0 bases from V and 8 bases from J, with 17 bases between. The V gene's germline CDR1 is SGHRS and CDR2 YFSETQ. The study's findings and limits: In IR-seq, single-read clonotypes were approximately 83% of clonotypes but around 3.5% of reads. Sorted CD138-negative bone marrow cells were not purified T cells. Correlation between methods rose after single-read clonotypes were removed.

This TCR came from a donor older than 35 with multiple myeloma. The J gene is TRBJ1-2, the V gene TRBV5-1; no clear D gene. Sequencing was performed on a population of CD138-negative cells sorted from bone marrow. The CDR3 loop reads CASSLDRSARGGYTF. CDR3 bases: TGCGCCAGCAGCTTGGATCGTTCGGCCCGAGGGGGCTACACCTTC.